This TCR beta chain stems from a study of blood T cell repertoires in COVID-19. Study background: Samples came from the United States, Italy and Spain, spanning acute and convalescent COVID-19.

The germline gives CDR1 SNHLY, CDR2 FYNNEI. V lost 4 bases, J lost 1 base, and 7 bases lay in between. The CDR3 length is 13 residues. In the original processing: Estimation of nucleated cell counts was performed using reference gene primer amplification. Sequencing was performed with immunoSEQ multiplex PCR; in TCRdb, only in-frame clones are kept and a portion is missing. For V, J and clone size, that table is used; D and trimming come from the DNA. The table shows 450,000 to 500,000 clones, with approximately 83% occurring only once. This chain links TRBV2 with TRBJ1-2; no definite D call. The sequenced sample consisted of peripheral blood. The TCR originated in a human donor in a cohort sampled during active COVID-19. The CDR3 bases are TGTGCCAGCAGTGGAGGAAGTAACTATGGCTACACCTTC. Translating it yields CASSGGSNYGYTF.